The clone carrying this T cell receptor beta chain showed up just a few times. Its antigen remains unknown. The data originate from a study of identical twins' blood T cells. TCR cDNA libraries were made from RNA using a previously described, modified protocol. Per the study methods: Each donor had about 95,000 to nearly 550,000 clonotypes. A single record per CDR3 protein comes from TCRdb applying MiXCR to the 5' RACE reads. TCRdb's processing, not the authors' own work, is the source of the V and J calls. The sample holds about 370,000 distinct CDR3 sequences, roughly 27% seen once. Between the trimmed V and J ends, which lost 2 bases and 3 bases, there was a span of 7 bases. The CDR3 loop spans 13 amino acids. Regarding the study as a whole: Twins shared more top CDR3 clonotypes than unrelated donors did.

The sample consisted of PBMCs. The chain has TRBV12-3 or TRBV12-4 and TRBJ1-2, with D uncertain. This clonotype was sampled from a woman aged 18 to 50 in good health. The CDR3 spells CASSLKVDYGYTF. In nucleotides, the CDR3 is TGTGCCAGCAGTTTAAAGGTGGACTATGGCTACACCTTC.